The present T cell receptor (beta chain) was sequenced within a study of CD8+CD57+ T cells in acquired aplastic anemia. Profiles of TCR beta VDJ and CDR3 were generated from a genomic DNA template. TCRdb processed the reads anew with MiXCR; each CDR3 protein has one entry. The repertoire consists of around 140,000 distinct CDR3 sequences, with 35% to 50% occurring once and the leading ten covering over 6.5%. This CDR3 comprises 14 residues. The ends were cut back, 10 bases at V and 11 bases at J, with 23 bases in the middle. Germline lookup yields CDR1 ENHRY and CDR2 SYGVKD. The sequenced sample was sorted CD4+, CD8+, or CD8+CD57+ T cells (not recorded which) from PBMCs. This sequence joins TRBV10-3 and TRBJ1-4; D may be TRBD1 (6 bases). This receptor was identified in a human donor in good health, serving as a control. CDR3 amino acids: CASRADGGAKKLFF. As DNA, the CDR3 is TGTGCCAGCCGTGCTGATGGGGGGGCCAAGAAACTGTTTTTT.